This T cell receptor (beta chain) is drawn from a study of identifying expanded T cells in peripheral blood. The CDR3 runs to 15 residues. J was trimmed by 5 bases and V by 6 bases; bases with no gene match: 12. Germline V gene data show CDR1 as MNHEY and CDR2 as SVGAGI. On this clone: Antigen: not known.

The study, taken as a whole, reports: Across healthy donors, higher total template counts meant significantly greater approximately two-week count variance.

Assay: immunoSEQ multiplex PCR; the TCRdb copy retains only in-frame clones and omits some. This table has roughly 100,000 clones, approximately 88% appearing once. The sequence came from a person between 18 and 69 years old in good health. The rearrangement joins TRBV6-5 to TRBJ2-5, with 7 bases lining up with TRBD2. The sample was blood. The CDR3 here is CASRRGGSGLETQYF. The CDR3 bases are TGTGCCAGCAGAAGGGGCGGGAGCGGGCTGGAGACCCAGTACTTC.